Following are 4 T cell receptor beta chains from one sample sequenced in a study. Cells sorted as Tregs were CD4+, CD25+ and CD127-/low. TCRdb re-called the 5' RACE reads through MiXCR, storing one row per CDR3 protein. The repertoire holds tens of thousands of distinct CDR3 sequences, with 27% as singletons. Sequences were obtained from tumor-infiltrating Tregs sorted from the breast tumor. The source is a female donor with breast cancer.

This clonotype has more than one count but fewer than ten. This chain joins TRBV2 and TRBJ1-1; the D gene is possibly TRBD1 (5 bases). Germline V gives CDR1 SNHLY, CDR2 FYNNEI. This CDR3 is 14 amino acids long. V was pared by 0 bases and J by 3 bases, with 8 bases between. The CDR3 spells CASSEAKGHTEAFF. DNA of the CDR3: TGTGCCAGCAGTGAAGCGAAGGGGCACACTGAAGCTTTCTTT. Supplemented by reference TRBV2 and TRBJ1-1, the full variable domain reads EPEVTQTPSHQVTQMGQEVILRCVPISNHLYFYWYRQILGQKVEFLVSFYNNEISEKSEIFDDQFSVERPDGSNFTLKIRSTKLEDSAMYFCASSEAKGHTEAFFGQGTRLTVV.

V and J are TRBV5-1 and TRBJ2-3; D is undetermined. Trimming removed 0 bases at V and 1 base at J, with 12 bases between. The CDR3 runs to 16 residues. Per the germline V gene, CDR1 is SGHRS and CDR2 is YFSETQ. Here the CDR3 reads CASSLDRAKRTDTQYF. Here the CDR3 DNA reads TGCGCCAGCAGCTTGGACCGAGCGAAACGCACAGATACGCAGTATTTT.

In its sample, this clonotype is medium-sized. V usage is TRBV7-6 and J usage is TRBJ2-3; 7 bases are shared with TRBD2. The length of the CDR3 is 12 residues. Trimming took 5 bases from V and 7 from J; bases not matched to a gene: 3. Germline V lookup: CDR1 SGHVS, CDR2 FNYEAQ. Here the CDR3 DNA reads TGTGCCAGCAGCAGCGGGGCGAATACGCAGTATTTT. Its protein product is CASSSGANTQYF.

There are many counts of this clonotype. As DNA, the CDR3 is TGTGCCACCAGTGTTACTGGGGCCAACGTCCTGACTTTC. Translation: CATSVTGANVLTF. The chain carries TRBV24-1 and TRBJ2-6; no reliable D call. The V end was cut by 5 bases, the J end by 2 bases, with 3 bases between. CDR3 length equals 13 residues. Germline V gene data show CDR1 as KGHDR and CDR2 as SFDVKD.